The sequence of this T cell receptor (beta chain) was determined in a study of T cell responses to AZD1222 COVID-19 vaccine. Study details: Whether given at about 4 or about 12 weeks, second doses were pooled.

Looked up from germline, CDR1 is LGHNA and CDR2 is YNFKEQ. Trimming cost V 4 bases and J 5 bases; bases outside gene matches: 13. The CDR3 spans 18 residues. Comment on this clone: Its antigen is undetermined.

Data came from immunoSEQ multiplex PCR; TCRdb stores just in-frame clones and leaves some out. The sample yields tens of thousands of clones, about 86% seen once. Whole-study results and caveats: Spike-specific TCR depth and breadth grew after two AZD1222 doses. The span of vaccine-associated CD4 TCRs extended across spike, with dominance at 160-218 and 743-854.

The sample was peripheral blood, taken on day 0 of AZD1222 vaccination. The chain couples TRBV4-2 to TRBJ2-1, with 11 positions matching TRBD2. This receptor was obtained from an adult in good health. CDR3 loop: CASSPLGTSGRENNEQFF. As DNA, the CDR3 is TGTGCCAGCAGCCCATTAGGTACTAGCGGGAGAGAGAACAATGAGCAGTTCTTC.